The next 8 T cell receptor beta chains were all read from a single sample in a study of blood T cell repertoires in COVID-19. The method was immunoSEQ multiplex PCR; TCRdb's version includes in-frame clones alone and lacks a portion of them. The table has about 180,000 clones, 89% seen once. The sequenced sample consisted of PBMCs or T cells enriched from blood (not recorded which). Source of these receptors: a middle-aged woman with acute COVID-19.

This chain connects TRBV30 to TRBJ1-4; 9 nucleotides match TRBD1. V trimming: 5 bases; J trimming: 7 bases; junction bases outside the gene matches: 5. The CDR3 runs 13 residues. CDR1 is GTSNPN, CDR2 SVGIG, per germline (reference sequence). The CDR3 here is CAWGTGQSEKLFF. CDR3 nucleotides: TGTGCCTGGGGGACAGGGCAGAGTGAAAAACTGTTTTTT. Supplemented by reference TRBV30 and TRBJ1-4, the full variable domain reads SQTIHQWPATLVQPVGSPLSLECTVEGTSNPNLYWYRQAAGRGLQLLFYSVGIGQISSEVPQNLSASRPQDRQFILSSKKLLLSDSGFYLCAWGTGQSEKLFFGSGTQLSVL.

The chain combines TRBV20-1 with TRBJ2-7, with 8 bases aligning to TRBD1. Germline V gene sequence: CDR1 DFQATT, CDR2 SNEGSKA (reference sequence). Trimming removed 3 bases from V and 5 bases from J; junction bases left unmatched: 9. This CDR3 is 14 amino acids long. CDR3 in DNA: TGCAGTGCTAGTCCGGGACAGGTACAACACGAGCAGTACTTC. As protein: CSASPGQVQHEQYF.

CDR3 amino acids: CASSYSVQGAYEQYF. The CDR3 nucleotides read TGTGCCAGCAGTTACTCGGTACAGGGGGCCTACGAGCAGTACTTC. V is TRBV6-5 and J is TRBJ2-7; 8 positions agree with TRBD1. The CDR3 contains 15 residues. Trimming removed 0 bases from V and 2 bases from J; junction bases left unmatched: 3. Germline V gene lookup returns CDR1 MNHEY and CDR2 SVGAGI.

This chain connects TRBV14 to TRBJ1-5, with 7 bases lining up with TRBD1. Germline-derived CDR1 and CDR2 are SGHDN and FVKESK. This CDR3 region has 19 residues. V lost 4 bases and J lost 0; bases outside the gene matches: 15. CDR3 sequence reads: CASSPIQGPAPYSNQPQHF. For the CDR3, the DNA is TGTGCCAGCAGCCCAATACAGGGGCCTGCCCCCTATAGCAATCAGCCCCAGCATTTT. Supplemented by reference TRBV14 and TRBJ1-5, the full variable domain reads EAGVTQFPSHSVIEKGQTVTLRCDPISGHDNLYWYRRVMGKEIKFLLHFVKESKQDESGMPNNRFLAERTGGTYSTLKVQPAELEDSGVYFCASSPIQGPAPYSNQPQHFGDGTRLSIL.

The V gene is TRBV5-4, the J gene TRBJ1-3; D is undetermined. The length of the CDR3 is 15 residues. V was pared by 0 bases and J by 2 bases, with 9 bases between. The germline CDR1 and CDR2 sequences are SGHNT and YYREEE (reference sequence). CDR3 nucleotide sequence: TGTGCCAGCAGCTTGGCAACAGACGCTGGAAACACCATATATTTT. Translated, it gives CASSLATDAGNTIYF. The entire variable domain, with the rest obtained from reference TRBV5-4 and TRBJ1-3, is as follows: ETGVTQSPTHLIKTRGQQVTLRCSSQSGHNTVSWYQQALGQGPQFIFQYYREEENGRGNFPPRFSGLQFPNYSSELNVNALELDDSALYLCASSLATDAGNTIYFGEGSWLTVV.

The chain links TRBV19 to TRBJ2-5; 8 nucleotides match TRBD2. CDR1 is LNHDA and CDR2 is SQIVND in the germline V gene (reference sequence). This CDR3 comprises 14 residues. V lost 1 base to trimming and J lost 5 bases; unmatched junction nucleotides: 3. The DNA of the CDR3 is TGTGCCAGTAGTATAGCGGGAGGGTTGGAGACCCAGTACTTC. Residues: CASSIAGGLETQYF.

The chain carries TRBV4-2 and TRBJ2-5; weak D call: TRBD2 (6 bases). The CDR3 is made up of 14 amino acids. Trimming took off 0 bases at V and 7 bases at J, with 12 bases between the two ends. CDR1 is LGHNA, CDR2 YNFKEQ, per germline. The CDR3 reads CASSQDPSDGTQYF. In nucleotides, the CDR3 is TGTGCCAGCAGCCAAGATCCTAGCGACGGGACCCAGTACTTC.

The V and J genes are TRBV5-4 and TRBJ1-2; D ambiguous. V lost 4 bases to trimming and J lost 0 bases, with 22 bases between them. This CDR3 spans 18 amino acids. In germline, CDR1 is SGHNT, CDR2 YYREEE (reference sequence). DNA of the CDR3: TGTGCCAGCAGCCCACCCCGCTACGACGGGAGCGCTAACTATGGCTACACCTTC. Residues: CASSPPRYDGSANYGYTF.